Following are 5 T cell receptor beta chains from one sample sequenced in a study of blood T cell repertoires in COVID-19. Produced via immunoSEQ multiplex PCR; TCRdb's table is partial and in-frame only. The sample records a few hundred thousand clones, more than 70% being singletons. The specimen was PBMCs or T cells enriched from blood (not recorded which). The source of these receptors is a woman aged 30 to 39 who had been exposed to COVID-19.

The V call is TRBV18, the J call TRBJ2-5; the match to TRBD1 covers 8 bases. Germline V CDR1 and CDR2: KGHSH, LQKENI. This CDR3 is 14 amino acids long. V lost 4 bases to trimming and J lost 2 bases; unmatched junction nucleotides: 3. For the CDR3, the DNA is TGTGCCAGCTCACTGACAGGGGCGCAAGAGACCCAGTACTTC. This sequence encodes CASSLTGAQETQYF.

This clone was counted only a few times. The chain employs TRBV27 and TRBJ2-7; 8 bases line up with TRBD2. Germline loops: CDR1 MNHEY, CDR2 SMNVEV (reference sequence). This CDR3 region has 16 residues. Germline trimming cut 4 bases from V and 2 bases from J; bases unmatched to any gene: 10. The CDR3 coding sequence is TGTGCCAGCAGTTCCTCCTCGGGACTAGACGCCTACGAGCAGTACTTC. This encodes CASSSSSGLDAYEQYF.

The V and J genes are TRBV27 and TRBJ2-1, with 8 bases matching TRBD2. Germline CDR1 and CDR2: MNHEY and SMNVEV (reference sequence). V gave up 5 bases and J gave up 5 bases; unmatched junction bases: 5. The CDR3 is 14 amino acids. CDR3 coding DNA: TGTGCCAGCAGTGGTAACGGGAGGGACAATGAGCAGTTCTTC. This gives the protein CASSGNGRDNEQFF.

The chain employs TRBV3-1 (or the pseudogene TRBV3-2) and TRBJ2-2, with a weak D call TRBD1 (5 bases). This CDR3 is built from 17 residues. Per germline, CDR1 LGHDT and CDR2 YNNKEL (reference sequence). Trimming took off 4 bases at V and 6 bases at J, with 21 bases between the two ends. CDR3 nucleotide sequence: TGTGCCAGCAGCCTCGGGCAGGGCCTTCCCTGGGCCGGGGAGCTGTTTTTT. Translating gives CASSLGQGLPWAGELFF.

V usage is TRBV28 and J usage is TRBJ1-4, with 7 bases fitting TRBD1. The CDR3 sequence is 10 residues long. CDR1 MDHEN and CDR2 SYDVKM come from the germline V gene. CDR3 in amino acids: CGVQGEKLFF. CDR3 coding DNA: TGTGGTGTACAGGGGGAAAAACTGTTTTTT. The full variable domain, in which reference TRBV28 and TRBJ1-4 provide the parts outside the CDR3, is DVKVTQSSRYLVKRTGEKVFLECVQDMDHENMFWYRQDPGLGLRLIYFSYDVKMKEKGDIPEGYSVSREKKERFSLILESASTNQTSMYLCGVQGEKLFFGSGTQLSVL.